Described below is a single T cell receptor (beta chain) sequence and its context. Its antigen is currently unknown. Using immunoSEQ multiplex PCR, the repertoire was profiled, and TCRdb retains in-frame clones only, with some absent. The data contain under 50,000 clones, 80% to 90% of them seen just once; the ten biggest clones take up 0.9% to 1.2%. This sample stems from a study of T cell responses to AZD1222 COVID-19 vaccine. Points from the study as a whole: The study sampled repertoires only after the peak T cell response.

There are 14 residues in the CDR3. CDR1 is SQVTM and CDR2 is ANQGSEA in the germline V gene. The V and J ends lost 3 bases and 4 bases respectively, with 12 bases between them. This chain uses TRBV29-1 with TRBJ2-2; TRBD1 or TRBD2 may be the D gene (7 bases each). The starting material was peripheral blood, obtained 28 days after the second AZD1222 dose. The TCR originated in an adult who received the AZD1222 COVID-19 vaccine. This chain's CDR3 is CSVEGRDSTGELFF. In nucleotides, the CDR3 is TGCAGCGTTGAGGGGAGGGACAGCACCGGGGAGCTGTTTTTT.